These 30 T cell receptor beta chains were sequenced from one sample in a study of read filtering for tumor transcriptome and immune sequencing. Molecular barcoded adaptors covering alpha/delta and beta/gamma chains were used on around 370 ng RNA. TCRdb itself ran the reads through MiXCR, one entry per CDR3 protein. The data contain 30,000 to 40,000 distinct CDR3 sequences, around 15% of them singletons. Material: a population of CD138-negative cells sorted from bone marrow. These receptors were obtained from a donor older than 35 with multiple myeloma.

This clonotype was seen only a few times. The rearrangement uses TRBV5-4 and TRBJ1-3; D gene unclear. V was shortened by 1 base and J by 4 bases, with 6 bases between the two germline ends. This CDR3 region has 13 residues. CDR1 and CDR2 (germline): SGHNT, YYREEE (reference sequence). This CDR3 reads CASSLPGGNTIYF. The CDR3 nucleotides read TGTGCCAGCAGCTTGCCAGGAGGAAACACCATATATTTT.

This clonotype was seen repeatedly, ten times or more. The V gene is TRBV5-1, the J gene TRBJ2-7, with 7 bases fitting TRBD1. V lost 2 bases, J lost 2 bases, and 4 bases stayed unmatched. The CDR3 sequence is 14 residues long. The germline V gene has CDR1 SGHRS and CDR2 YFSETQ. As DNA, the CDR3 is TGCGCCAGCAGCTTAGACAGGGCCCCCTACGAGCAGTACTTC. This translates into CASSLDRAPYEQYF. The full variable domain, its missing parts supplied by reference TRBV5-1 and TRBJ2-7, is KAGVTQTPRYLIKTRGQQVTLSCSPISGHRSVSWYQQTPGQGLQFLFEYFSETQRNKGNFPGRFSGRQFSNSRSEMNVSTLELGDSALYLCASSLDRAPYEQYFGPGTRLTVT.

In its sample, this clonotype was seen many times. The chain employs TRBV6-1 and TRBJ2-5; D is ambiguous. Germline lookup yields CDR1 MNHNS and CDR2 SASEGT. V was cut by 6 bases and J by 2 bases, with 1 base left in between. CDR3 length: 10 amino acids. CDR3 residues: CASRQETQYF. CDR3 in DNA: TGTGCCAGCAGGCAAGAGACCCAGTACTTC.

This clonotype was recorded many times. This chain joins TRBV10-3 and TRBJ2-7, with a possible D match to TRBD1 (6 bases). The CDR3 contains 16 residues. V shed 1 base and J shed 10 bases, with 23 bases lying between them. Germline V lookup: CDR1 ENHRY, CDR2 SYGVKD. In DNA form, the CDR3 reads TGTGCCATCAGTGAGTTCCCCCCCCGGACAGAGAGGGAACAGTACTTC. Amino acids: CAISEFPPRTEREQYF.

Many counts were recorded for this clonotype. The chain joins TRBV7-3 to TRBJ1-1; TRBD1 is a possible D gene (5 bases). Trimming took 4 bases from V and 3 from J, leaving 12 bases between them. Germline lookup yields CDR1 SGHTA and CDR2 FQGTGA. The CDR3 is 14 residues long. In DNA, the CDR3 is TGTGCCAGCAGCTCTGCCGGGACGCACACTGAAGCTTTCTTT. Its translation is CASSSAGTHTEAFF.

In its sample, this clonotype was seen many times. The CDR3 reads CASSTWTSAGNEQFF. CDR3 sequence (DNA): TGTGCCAGCAGTACCTGGACTAGCGCCGGGAATGAGCAGTTCTTC. The chain couples TRBV27 to TRBJ2-1; TRBD2 agrees at 9 bases. V shed 5 bases and J 7 bases; nucleotides not matched to a gene: 9. CDR1 is MNHEY and CDR2 is SMNVEV in the germline V gene (reference sequence). The CDR3 is 15 residues long.

This clonotype has ten or more counts. The chain employs TRBV12-3 or TRBV12-4 and TRBJ2-3; D gene unclear. The CDR3 loop spans 14 amino acids. Between the trimmed V and J ends, which lost 4 bases and 6 bases, there was a span of 14 bases. DNA for the CDR3: TGTGCCAGCAGTTACCCCAGGCCCAGGGATACGCAGTATTTT. Encoded protein: CASSYPRPRDTQYF.

This clonotype was counted at least ten times. This chain connects TRBV5-4 to TRBJ2-1, with 8 bases matching TRBD1. After removal of 2 bases from V and 2 bases from J, the junction contained 3 bases not matched to a gene. This CDR3 spans 15 amino acids. The germline V gene encodes CDR1 SGHNT and CDR2 YYREEE (reference sequence). CDR3 sequence (DNA): TGTGCCAGCAGCTTTGGACAGGGAGCCTACAATGAGCAGTTCTTC. Protein product: CASSFGQGAYNEQFF. Supplemented by reference TRBV5-4 and TRBJ2-1, the full variable domain reads ETGVTQSPTHLIKTRGQQVTLRCSSQSGHNTVSWYQQALGQGPQFIFQYYREEENGRGNFPPRFSGLQFPNYSSELNVNALELDDSALYLCASSFGQGAYNEQFFGPGTRLTVL.

Points on this clonotype: This could be a read error, since a much larger clone is one nucleotide away. This chain uses TRBV4-1 with TRBJ1-3; D is uncertain. Germline V gene lookup returns CDR1 MGHRA and CDR2 YSYEKL. The CDR3 sequence is 16 residues long. The chain's CDR3 is CASSQDRESSRNTIYF. The CDR3 nucleotides are TGCGCCAGCAGCCAAGATAGGGAAAGCTCTAGAAACACCATATATTTT.

As concerns this clonotype: Given a much more abundant clone one base away, this may be a read error. The genes are TRBV5-1 and TRBJ2-5; D possibly corresponds to TRBD2 (5 bases). The CDR3 has 14 amino acids. Germline V gene lookup returns CDR1 SGHRS and CDR2 YFSETQ. The V end was cut by 4 bases, the J end by 7 bases, with 17 bases between. The CDR3 nucleotides read TGCGCCAGCAGCAACCCGGGGAAAGAAGGGACCCAGTACTTC. Translated: CASSNPGKEGTQYF.

In its sample, this clonotype was seen many times. The chain couples TRBV5-1 to TRBJ2-3, with D perhaps given as TRBD1 or TRBD2 (5 bases each). CDR1 and CDR2 from the germline V gene are SGHRS and YFSETQ. The CDR3 spans 16 residues. The V end lost 1 base, the J end lost 0 bases, and 12 bases lay between the germline ends. This CDR3 reads CASSLSGAASTDTQYF. Here the CDR3 DNA reads TGCGCCAGCAGCTTGTCCGGGGCAGCTAGCACAGATACGCAGTATTTT. Supplemented by reference TRBV5-1 and TRBJ2-3, the full variable domain reads KAGVTQTPRYLIKTRGQQVTLSCSPISGHRSVSWYQQTPGQGLQFLFEYFSETQRNKGNFPGRFSGRQFSNSRSEMNVSTLELGDSALYLCASSLSGAASTDTQYFGPGTRLTVL.

About this clonotype itself: Given a far larger clone just one base away, this is likely a sequencing read error. J is TRBJ2-7 and V is TRBV6-5; D unclear. The CDR3 has 11 residues. Germline V gives CDR1 MNHEY, CDR2 SVGAGI. CDR3 coding DNA: TGTGCCTGCAGTTATAGGACCGGATGGTACTTC. It specifies CACSYRTGWYF.

This clonotype was counted at least ten times. This chain links TRBV27 with TRBJ2-7; D is perhaps TRBD2 (5 bases). The CDR3 spans 15 residues. CDR1 is MNHEY, CDR2 SMNVEV, per germline (reference sequence). Trimming removed 6 bases from V and 3 bases from J, with 18 bases in between. The CDR3 DNA reads as TGTGCCAGCAGGGCCACCCCTTGGGAGTACTACGAGCAGTACTTC. Translation gives CASRATPWEYYEQYF.

This clonotype was seen at least ten times. This chain uses TRBV20-1 with TRBJ2-3; 11 bases match TRBD2. V lost 5 bases and J lost 4; bases outside the gene matches: 8. From germline, CDR1 is DFQATT and CDR2 SNEGSKA (reference sequence). The CDR3 loop spans 15 amino acids. CDR3 DNA: TGCAGTGCTGGAAGACTAGCGGGGTTAGCAGATACGCAGTATTTT. Amino acids: CSAGRLAGLADTQYF.

This clonotype was observed a few times. This chain joins TRBV2 and TRBJ1-2; TRBD1 matches at 11 bases. The CDR3 covers 15 residues. After removal of 7 bases from V and 4 bases from J, the junction contained 8 bases not matched to a gene. The germline gives CDR1 SNHLY, CDR2 FYNNEI. The CDR3 DNA is TGTGCCAGCACTGTTGGGGGGACAGGGGGCTATGGCTACACCTTC. Protein product: CASTVGGTGGYGYTF.

This clonotype was observed at least ten times. One base away lies a much larger clone, so this may be a sequencing read error. The J gene is TRBJ1-4, the V gene TRBV7-2; TRBD1 is a possible D gene (6 bases). The CDR3 is 15 amino acids. The germline CDR1 and CDR2 sequences are SGHTA and FQGNSA. The CDR3 DNA is TGTGCCAGCAGCTTAAAGGGACAAGGGGATGAAAAACGGTTTTTT. It encodes CASSLKGQGDEKRFF.

A few counts support this clonotype. It may be a read error: a sequence one base away is much more abundant. The J gene is TRBJ1-1, the V gene TRBV5-1, with 7 bases lining up with TRBD1. The CDR3 covers 16 residues. Germline CDR1 SGHRS, CDR2 YFSETQ. This CDR3 is CASSWKTTGQNTEVFF. The CDR3 DNA reads TGCGCCAGCAGCTGGAAGACGACAGGGCAGAACACTGAAGTTTTCTTT. Full variable domain (rest looked up from reference TRBV5-1 and TRBJ1-1): KAGVTQTPRYLIKTRGQQVTLSCSPISGHRSVSWYQQTPGQGLQFLFEYFSETQRNKGNFPGRFSGRQFSNSRSEMNVSTLELGDSALYLCASSWKTTGQNTEVFFGQGTRLTVV.

The sample holds many counts of this clonotype. This chain connects TRBV5-1 to TRBJ2-1; TRBD2 agrees at 7 bases. The CDR3 is 15 residues long. With V trimmed by 1 base and J by 1 base, 2 bases remained unmatched. The germline CDR1 and CDR2 sequences are SGHRS and YFSETQ. This CDR3 reads CASSLPGGSYNEQFF. CDR3 in DNA: TGCGCCAGCAGCTTGCCGGGGGGTTCCTACAATGAGCAGTTCTTC.

About this clonotype: A read error may produce the germline difference seen at one junction end. The chain combines TRBV5-4 with TRBJ2-1, with 9 bases that match TRBD1. Germline V gives CDR1 SGHNT, CDR2 YYREEE (reference sequence). This CDR3 region has 14 residues. CDR3 sequence (DNA): TGTGCCAGTAGCTTAAACAGGGGGCTGGGTGAGCAGTTCTTC. Translation gives CASSLNRGLGEQFF.

This clonotype has ten or more counts. The chain combines TRBV12-3 or TRBV12-4 with TRBJ2-7, with 11 bases aligning to TRBD1. V gave up 1 base and J gave up 2 bases; unmatched junction bases: 4. This CDR3 region has 16 residues. In DNA, the CDR3 is TGTGCCAGCAGTTTAGAGGGACAGGGGGGAACCTACGAGCAGTACTTC. This translates into CASSLEGQGGTYEQYF.

This clonotype was picked up many times. The rearrangement links TRBV7-6 to TRBJ2-3; D not resolved. Germline loops: CDR1 SGHVS, CDR2 FNYEAQ. There are 15 residues in the CDR3. The V gene lost 0 bases and the J gene lost 3 bases, with 10 bases spanning the gap. The CDR3 protein is CASSLAWEGTDTQYF. CDR3 coding DNA: TGTGCCAGCAGCTTAGCGTGGGAAGGAACAGATACGCAGTATTTT.

At least ten counts were recorded for this clonotype. V gene TRBV29-1 combines with J gene TRBJ2-2, with D uncertain. The germline gives CDR1 SQVTM, CDR2 ANQGSEA. The CDR3 runs to 12 residues. V shed 4 bases and J shed 7 bases, with 10 bases lying between them. Here the CDR3 reads CSVGGQNGELFF. The CDR3 DNA reads as TGCAGCGTTGGTGGGCAGAACGGGGAGCTGTTTTTT.

This clonotype was counted many times. The chain couples TRBV5-1 to TRBJ2-5, with D perhaps matching TRBD1 (6 bases). The CDR3 length is 14 residues. V was pared by 4 bases and J by 1 base, with 11 bases between. In germline, CDR1 is SGHRS, CDR2 YFSETQ. CDR3 DNA sequence: TGCGCCAGCAGCGACCGGACAGCCCAAGAGACCCAGTACTTC. This encodes CASSDRTAQETQYF. Based on the CDR3 plus reference TRBV5-1 and TRBJ2-5, the full variable domain is KAGVTQTPRYLIKTRGQQVTLSCSPISGHRSVSWYQQTPGQGLQFLFEYFSETQRNKGNFPGRFSGRQFSNSRSEMNVSTLELGDSALYLCASSDRTAQETQYFGPGTRLLVL.

This clonotype occurred many times. The V and J genes are TRBV11-2 and TRBJ2-7; the D call may be TRBD1 or TRBD2 (6 bases each). This CDR3 has 16 residues. Trimming took off 2 bases at V and 2 bases at J, with 16 bases between the two ends. The germline CDR1 and CDR2 sequences are SGHAT and FQNNGV. CDR3 in amino acids: CASSLSSGAPPYEQYF. For the CDR3, the DNA is TGTGCCAGCAGCTTATCTTCGGGGGCGCCGCCCTACGAGCAGTACTTC.

This clonotype was picked up many times. V gene TRBV9 combines with J gene TRBJ2-6, with TRBD1 identical over 7 bases. The V gene's germline CDR1 is SGDLS and CDR2 YYNGEE. The length of the CDR3 is 18 residues. With V trimmed by 0 bases and J by 4 bases, 10 bases remained unmatched. The CDR3 reads CASSVARAGGSGANVLTF. CDR3 DNA: TGTGCCAGCAGCGTAGCTAGGGCAGGGGGATCGGGGGCCAACGTCCTGACTTTC.

This clonotype was recorded at least ten times. The chain carries TRBV7-8 and TRBJ2-1; 8 nucleotides align to TRBD2. Germline V CDR1 and CDR2: SGHVS, FQNEAQ. V shed 4 bases, J shed 10 bases, and the junction held 15 bases outside the gene matches. The CDR3 consists of 16 residues. CDR3 bases: TGTGCCAGCAGCTCGCCCCGGGCTAGCGGGTGGGGGGAGCAGTTCTTC. Amino acid sequence: CASSSPRASGWGEQFF.

Many counts were recorded for this clonotype. The chain links TRBV10-2 to TRBJ2-2, with TRBD2 matching over 7 bases. CDR1 WSHSY and CDR2 SAAADI come from the germline V gene. The CDR3 is 17 residues long. V shed 4 bases and J 5 bases; nucleotides not matched to a gene: 13. CDR3 bases: TGCGCCAGCAGTGTGTGGGGAGTGAAGCGGGGAACCGGGGAGCTGTTTTTT. This codes for CASSVWGVKRGTGELFF.

A few counts support this clonotype. The V gene is TRBV7-9, the J gene TRBJ1-5, with TRBD1 matching 12 bases. This CDR3 region has 15 residues. Trimming at V came to 5 bases and at J to 6 bases, leaving 5 bases not matched to a gene. Per germline, CDR1 SEHNR and CDR2 FQNEAQ (reference sequence). As DNA, the CDR3 is TGTGCCAGCAGCGGCGGGACAGGGGGCGGTCAGCCCCAGCATTTT. Translated: CASSGGTGGGQPQHF.

This clonotype has at least ten counts. The rearrangement links TRBV18 to TRBJ2-1; the D gene is possibly TRBD1 (5 bases). The V gene lost 6 bases and the J gene lost 2 bases, with 17 bases spanning the gap. This CDR3 region has 16 residues. Germline-derived CDR1 and CDR2 are KGHSH and LQKENI. For the CDR3, the DNA is TGTGCCAGCTCCCGCATGTCAGGGCAGACCTACAATGAGCAGTTCTTC. This translates into CASSRMSGQTYNEQFF.

This clonotype was found many times. The CDR3 nucleotides are TGCGCCAGCAGCGAACCGGGACTAGCCAAAAACATTCAGTACTTC. Translation: CASSEPGLAKNIQYF. This chain links TRBV5-1 with TRBJ2-4; D possibly corresponds to TRBD2 (6 bases). The length of the CDR3 is 15 residues. V lost 4 bases to trimming and J lost 0 bases, with 11 bases between them. Germline values: CDR1 SGHRS, CDR2 YFSETQ.